The clone carrying this T cell receptor beta chain was seen only a few times. Its target is not known. This record belongs to a study of T cells after yellow fever vaccination. Notes on the study in general: Among primary-vaccination clones, most reappeared after the booster, at 96% for CD4 and approximately 88% for CD8. Some clonotypes, a small share, were shared between CD4 and CD8 compartments.

The V end lost 8 bases, the J end lost 0 bases, and 18 bases lay between the germline ends. The CDR3 is 16 residues long. Germline V lookup: CDR1 SGHVS, CDR2 FNYEAQ. Via MiXCR, TCRdb re-called the 5' RACE reads, giving one row per CDR3 protein. This sample has fewer than 450,000 distinct CDR3 sequences, with almost 4% found just once. The rearrangement uses TRBV7-6 and TRBJ2-3; possibly TRBD1 or TRBD2 for D (5 bases each). The sequencing used PBMCs, collected 5 days after the yellow fever booster vaccination. The source is a man between 18 and 35 years old who received the YFV17D yellow fever vaccine. The CDR3 DNA reads as TGTGCCAGCCGAAACCGGTGGGACCGAAGCACAGATACGCAGTATTTT. Translated, it gives CASRNRWDRSTDTQYF.